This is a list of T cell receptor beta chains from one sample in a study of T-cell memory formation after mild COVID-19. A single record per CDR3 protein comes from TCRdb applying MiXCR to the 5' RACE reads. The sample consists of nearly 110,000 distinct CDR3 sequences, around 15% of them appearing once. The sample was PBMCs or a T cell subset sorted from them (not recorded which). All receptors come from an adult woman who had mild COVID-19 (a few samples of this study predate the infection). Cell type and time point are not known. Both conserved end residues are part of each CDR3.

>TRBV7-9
CASSSLDSYEQYF
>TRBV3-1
CASSQVGRAADTQYF
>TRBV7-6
CASSSTPRPYREDEQYF
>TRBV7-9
CASSYPQGIPHTEAFF
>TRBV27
CASSLSFRDTGELFF
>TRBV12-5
CASGDRPDGELFF
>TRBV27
CASSPYATSEETQYF
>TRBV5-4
CASSFGNSPLHF
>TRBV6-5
CASHPTGDFGYGGYTF
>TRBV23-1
CASSQSRPEDEQYF
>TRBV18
CATNRVPPDTQYF
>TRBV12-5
CASGLVEGDGSYEQYF
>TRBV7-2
CASSLSLLAGYTDTQYF
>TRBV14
CASSHNEDYGDIQYF
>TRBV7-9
CASSGGQITEAFF
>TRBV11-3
CASSPRGSYNEQFF
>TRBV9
CASSPGGRAGQPQHF
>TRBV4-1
CASRSSGNPYNEQFF
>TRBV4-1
CASSQRASWQPQHF
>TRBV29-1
CSGSSGTGYEQYF
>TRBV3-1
CASSQESGRDTVTQYF
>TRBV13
CASSFRGSHEQYF
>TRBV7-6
CASSFPGPHNEQFF
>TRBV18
CASSSSSYPTGASYEQFF
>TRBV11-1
CASSLTSASGDGMSQFF
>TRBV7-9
CASSLSGGAYEQYF
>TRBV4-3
CASSQDRTVAAYEQYF
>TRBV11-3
CASSGVKGVEQFF
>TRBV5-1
CASTPGTKDNEQFF
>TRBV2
CASSEMWGKGLYEQYF
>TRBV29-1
CSVEIYREDEQYF
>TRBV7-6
CASSLGGSPGDEQYF
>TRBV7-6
CASSLGYSGDNNEQFF
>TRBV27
CASSLIPIGWGTEAFF
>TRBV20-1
CSARRFGSYEQYF
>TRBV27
CASSPLHASSYNEQFF
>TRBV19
CASSISGFTGELFF